Each of the 5 T cell receptor beta chains below was sequenced from the same sample in a study of blood T cell repertoires in COVID-19. Using immunoSEQ multiplex PCR, the repertoire was profiled, and TCRdb retains in-frame clones only, with some absent. The table records about 190,000 clones, almost 90% of them present only once. Sequencing was carried out using peripheral blood. The receptors here all came from a man over 45 with acute or convalescent COVID-19.

The gene calls are TRBV5-1 and TRBJ2-5; no clear D gene. Trimming took 0 bases from V and 5 from J, leaving 14 bases between them. The germline V gene encodes CDR1 SGHRS and CDR2 YFSETQ. This CDR3 spans 15 amino acids. This CDR3 reads CASSLATISKETQYF. The DNA of the CDR3 is TGCGCCAGCAGCTTGGCCACCATTAGCAAGGAGACCCAGTACTTC.

The V gene is TRBV28, the J gene TRBJ2-1; TRBD2 agrees at 7 bases. The CDR3 runs 15 residues. The germline V gene has CDR1 MDHEN and CDR2 SYDVKM. With 3 bases clipped from V and 0 bases from J, the junction kept 2 bases outside the gene matches. The CDR3 nucleotides are TGTGCCAGCAGTTTCGGCGGGAGCTCCTACAATGAGCAGTTCTTC. Amino acids: CASSFGGSSYNEQFF. Drawing the rest from reference TRBV28 and TRBJ2-1, the complete variable domain is DVKVTQSSRYLVKRTGEKVFLECVQDMDHENMFWYRQDPGLGLRLIYFSYDVKMKEKGDIPEGYSVSREKKERFSLILESASTNQTSMYLCASSFGGSSYNEQFFGPGTRLTVL.

The genes are TRBV27 and TRBJ1-1, with unresolved D. V lost 4 bases to trimming and J lost 1 base, with 4 bases between them. CDR3 length: 12 amino acids. The germline CDR1 and CDR2 sequences are MNHEY and SMNVEV (reference sequence). CDR3 amino acids: CASSSGNTEAFF. CDR3 nucleotide sequence: TGTGCCAGCAGTTCCGGGAACACTGAAGCTTTCTTT.

The gene calls are TRBV7-8 and TRBJ1-5; D is perhaps TRBD1 (5 bases). Between the trimmed V and J ends, which lost 0 bases and 7 bases, there was a span of 13 bases. The CDR3 is 15 residues long. Germline assignment: CDR1 SGHVS and CDR2 FQNEAQ. This CDR3 is CASSLAESGRQPQHF. The CDR3 DNA follows: TGTGCCAGCAGCTTAGCAGAGTCAGGGAGGCAGCCCCAGCATTTT. The full variable domain, rest sourced from reference TRBV7-8 and TRBJ1-5, is GAGVSQSPRYKVAKRGQDVALRCDPISGHVSLFWYQQALGQGPEFLTYFQNEAQLDKSGLPSDRFFAERPEGSVSTLKIQRTQQEDSAVYLCASSLAESGRQPQHFGDGTRLSIL.

The CDR3 is CASSFDHYWWQFF. The CDR3 bases are TGTGCCAGCAGTTTCGATCATTACTGGTGGCAGTTCTTC. V and J are TRBV12-3 or TRBV12-4 and TRBJ2-1; D not certain. Trimming removed 3 bases at V and 12 bases at J, with 15 bases between. The CDR3 is made up of 13 amino acids.